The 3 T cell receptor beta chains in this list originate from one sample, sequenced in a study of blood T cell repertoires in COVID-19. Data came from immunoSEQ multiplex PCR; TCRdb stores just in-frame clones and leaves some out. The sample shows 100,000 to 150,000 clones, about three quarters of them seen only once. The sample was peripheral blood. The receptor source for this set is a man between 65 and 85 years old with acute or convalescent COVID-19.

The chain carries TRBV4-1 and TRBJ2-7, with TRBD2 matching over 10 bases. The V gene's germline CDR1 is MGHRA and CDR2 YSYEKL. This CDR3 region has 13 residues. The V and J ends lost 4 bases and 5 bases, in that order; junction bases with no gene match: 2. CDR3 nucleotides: TGCGCCAGCAGCCTCGGGACTAGCGACGAGCAGTACTTC. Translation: CASSLGTSDEQYF.

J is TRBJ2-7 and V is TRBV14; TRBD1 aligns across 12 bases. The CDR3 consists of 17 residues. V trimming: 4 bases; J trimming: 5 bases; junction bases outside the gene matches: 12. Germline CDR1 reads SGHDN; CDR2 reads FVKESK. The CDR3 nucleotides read TGTGCCAGCAGCCGACTGGGACAGGGGGCAGGGTCTGACGAGCAGTACTTC. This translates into CASSRLGQGAGSDEQYF.

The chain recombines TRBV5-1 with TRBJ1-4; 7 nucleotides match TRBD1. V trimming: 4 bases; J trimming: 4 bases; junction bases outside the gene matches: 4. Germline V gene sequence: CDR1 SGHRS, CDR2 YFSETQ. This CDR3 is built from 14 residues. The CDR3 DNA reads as TGCGCCAGCAGCAGGACAGGAGATAATGAAAAACTGTTTTTT. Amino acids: CASSRTGDNEKLFF.